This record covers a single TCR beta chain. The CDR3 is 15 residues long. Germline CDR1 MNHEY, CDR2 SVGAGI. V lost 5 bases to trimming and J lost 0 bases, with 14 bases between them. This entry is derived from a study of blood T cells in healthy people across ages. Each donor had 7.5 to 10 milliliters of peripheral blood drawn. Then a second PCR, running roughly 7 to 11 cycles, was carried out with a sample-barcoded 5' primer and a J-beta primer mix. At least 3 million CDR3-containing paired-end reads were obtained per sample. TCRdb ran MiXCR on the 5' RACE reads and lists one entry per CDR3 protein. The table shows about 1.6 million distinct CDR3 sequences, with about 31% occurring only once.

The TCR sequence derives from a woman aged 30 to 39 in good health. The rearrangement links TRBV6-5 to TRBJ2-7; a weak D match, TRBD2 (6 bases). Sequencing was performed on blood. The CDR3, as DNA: TGTGCCAGCAGTATCCGGGACTCCCCCTCCTACGAGCAGTACTTC. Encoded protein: CASSIRDSPSYEQYF.